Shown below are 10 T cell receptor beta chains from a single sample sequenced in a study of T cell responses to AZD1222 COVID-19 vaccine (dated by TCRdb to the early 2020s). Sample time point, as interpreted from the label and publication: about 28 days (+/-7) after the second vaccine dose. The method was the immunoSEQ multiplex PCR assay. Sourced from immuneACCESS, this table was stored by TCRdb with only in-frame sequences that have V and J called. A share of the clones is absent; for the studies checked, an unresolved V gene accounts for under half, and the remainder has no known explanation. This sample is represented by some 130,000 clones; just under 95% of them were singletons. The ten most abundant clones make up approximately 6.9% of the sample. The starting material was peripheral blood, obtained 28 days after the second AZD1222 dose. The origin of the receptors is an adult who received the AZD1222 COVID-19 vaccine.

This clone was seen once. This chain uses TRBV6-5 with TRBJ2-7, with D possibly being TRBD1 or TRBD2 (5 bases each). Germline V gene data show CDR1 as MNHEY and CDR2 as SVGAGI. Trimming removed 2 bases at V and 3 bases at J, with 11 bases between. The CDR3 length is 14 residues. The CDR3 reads CASSYGTDFYEQYF. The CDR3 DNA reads TGTGCCAGCAGTTACGGGACGGACTTCTACGAGCAGTACTTC.

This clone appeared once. For the CDR3, the DNA is TGTGCCAGCTCACCAGGTAACCCGGATACGCAGTATTTT. Protein product: CASSPGNPDTQYF. The gene calls are TRBV18 and TRBJ2-3; no definite D call. Trimming took off 2 bases at V and 6 bases at J, with 9 bases between the two ends. Germline CDR1 and CDR2: KGHSH and LQKENI. The CDR3 loop spans 13 amino acids.

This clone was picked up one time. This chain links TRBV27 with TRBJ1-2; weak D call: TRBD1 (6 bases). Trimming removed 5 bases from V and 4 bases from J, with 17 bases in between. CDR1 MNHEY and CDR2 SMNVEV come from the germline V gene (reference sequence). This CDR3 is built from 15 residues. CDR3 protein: CASSQTRGAAYGYTF. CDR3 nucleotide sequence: TGTGCCAGCAGTCAGACCCGGGGGGCGGCCTATGGCTACACCTTC.

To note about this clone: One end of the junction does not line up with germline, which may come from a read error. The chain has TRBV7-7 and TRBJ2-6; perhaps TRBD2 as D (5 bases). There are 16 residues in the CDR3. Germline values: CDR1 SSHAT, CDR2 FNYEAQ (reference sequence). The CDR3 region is CASSSGIPSGANVLTF. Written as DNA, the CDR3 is TGTGCTAGCAGCTCCGGGATTCCCTCTGGGGCCAACGTCCTGACTTTC.

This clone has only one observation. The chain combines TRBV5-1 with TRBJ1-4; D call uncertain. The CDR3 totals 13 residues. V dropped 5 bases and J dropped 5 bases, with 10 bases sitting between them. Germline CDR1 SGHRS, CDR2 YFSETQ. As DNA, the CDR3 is TGCGCCAGCAGGTCCAGCCTCAATGAAAAACTGTTTTTT. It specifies CASRSSLNEKLFF.

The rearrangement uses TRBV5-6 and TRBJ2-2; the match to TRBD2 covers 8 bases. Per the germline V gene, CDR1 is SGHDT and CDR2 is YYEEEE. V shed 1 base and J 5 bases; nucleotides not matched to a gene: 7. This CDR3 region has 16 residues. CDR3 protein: CASSLWTSFLTGELFF. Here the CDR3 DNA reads TGTGCCAGCAGCTTGTGGACTAGCTTTTTGACCGGGGAGCTGTTTTTT.

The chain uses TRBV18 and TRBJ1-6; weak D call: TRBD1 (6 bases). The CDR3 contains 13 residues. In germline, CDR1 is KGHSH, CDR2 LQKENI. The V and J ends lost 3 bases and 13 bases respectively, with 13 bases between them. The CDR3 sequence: CASSPSTGRPLHF. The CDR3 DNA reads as TGTGCCAGCTCACCGTCGACAGGCAGGCCCCTCCACTTT. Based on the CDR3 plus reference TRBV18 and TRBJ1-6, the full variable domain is NAGVMQNPRHLVRRRGQEARLRCSPMKGHSHVYWYRQLPEEGLKFMVYLQKENIIDESGMPKERFSAEFPKEGPSILRIQQVVRGDSAAYFCASSPSTGRPLHFGNGTRLTVT.

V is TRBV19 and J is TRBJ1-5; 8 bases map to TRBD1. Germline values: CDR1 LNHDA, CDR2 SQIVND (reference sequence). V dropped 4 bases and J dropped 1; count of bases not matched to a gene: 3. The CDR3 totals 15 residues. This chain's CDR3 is CASSTGGWSNQPQHF. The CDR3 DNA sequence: TGTGCCAGTAGTACAGGGGGCTGGAGCAATCAGCCCCAGCATTTT.

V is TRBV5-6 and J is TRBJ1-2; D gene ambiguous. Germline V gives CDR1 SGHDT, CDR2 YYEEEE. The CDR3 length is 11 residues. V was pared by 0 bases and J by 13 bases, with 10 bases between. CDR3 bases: TGTGCCAGCAGCTTGGTTGTACAGCGCACCTTC. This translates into CASSLVVQRTF.

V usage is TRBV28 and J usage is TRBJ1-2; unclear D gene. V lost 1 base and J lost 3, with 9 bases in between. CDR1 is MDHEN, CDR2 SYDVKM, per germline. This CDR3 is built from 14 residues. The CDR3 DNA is TGTGCCAGCAGTTTATTAAGGATTTACTATGGCTACACCTTC. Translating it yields CASSLLRIYYGYTF.